This TCR beta chain was identified during a study of T cells in Graves' hyperthyroidism and ophthalmopathy. Concerning this clonotype: No antigen is known for it.

Regions amplified from RNA transcripts were the TCR beta CDR3 regions. A first-round RT-PCR of the TCR CDR3 used the HTBI primer set. TCRdb re-called the multiplex PCR reads through MiXCR, storing one row per CDR3 protein. The table lists roughly 330,000 distinct CDR3 sequences, roughly 15% of them singletons. Broader study findings: Progression to ophthalmopathy was predicted a median of roughly 6.8 months early. Most thyroid clonotypes that were expanded above 0.001 also turned up in blood.

The source is a man aged 25-40 years with Graves' hyperthyroidism. Input material: blood.

CDR3 region: CASSFPTTGTSGDSTDTQYF. The CDR3 bases are TGTGCCAGCAGCTTCCCAACCACGGGGACTAGCGGGGACAGCACAGATACGCAGTATTTT. The chain carries TRBV11-2 and TRBJ2-3; 13 bases are shared with TRBD2. The germline gives CDR1 SGHAT, CDR2 FQNNGV. V shed 3 bases, J shed 0 bases, and the junction held 12 bases outside the gene matches. The CDR3 runs to 20 residues.